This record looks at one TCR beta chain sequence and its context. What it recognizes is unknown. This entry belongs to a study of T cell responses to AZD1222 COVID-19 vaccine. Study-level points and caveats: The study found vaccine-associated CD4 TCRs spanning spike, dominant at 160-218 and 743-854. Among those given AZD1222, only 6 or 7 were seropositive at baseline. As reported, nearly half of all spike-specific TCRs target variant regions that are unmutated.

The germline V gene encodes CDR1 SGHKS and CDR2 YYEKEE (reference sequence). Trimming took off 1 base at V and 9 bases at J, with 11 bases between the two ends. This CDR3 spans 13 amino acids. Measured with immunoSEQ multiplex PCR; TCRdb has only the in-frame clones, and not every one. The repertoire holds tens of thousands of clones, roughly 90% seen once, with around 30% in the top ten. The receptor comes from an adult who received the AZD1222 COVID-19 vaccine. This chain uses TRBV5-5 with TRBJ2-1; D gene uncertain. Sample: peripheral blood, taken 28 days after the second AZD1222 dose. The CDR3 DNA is TGTGCCAGCAGCTTGTCGAGTCTGGGTGAGCAGTTCTTC. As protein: CASSLSSLGEQFF.